The T cell receptor beta chain described here comes from a study of cytomegalovirus exposure and HLA in healthy donors. Across the study: HLA-typed donors were the source of approximately 85 million unique TCRs held in an early data release. Study-wide results and limits: A link between a missense DCLRE1C variant and TCR beta V- and J-gene trimming emerged from a later analysis.

Remarks on this clone: What it binds is not known.

PCR was performed using 60 Vbeta and 13 Jbeta primers. Generated by immunoSEQ multiplex PCR, the TCRdb table keeps only in-frame clones and is missing some. The sample consists of 150,000 to 200,000 clones, approximately 80% of them appearing once. The CDR3 totals 17 residues. CDR1 ENHRY and CDR2 SYGVKD come from the germline V gene. Healthy bone marrow donors supplied every sample. Nominally healthy donors were sampled, though unrecorded immune exposures were likely. This receptor was taken from a woman in her forties in good health and CMV-seronegative. V and J are TRBV10-3 and TRBJ1-4; 8 bases align to TRBD1. The sequenced material came from PBMCs. Here the CDR3 reads CASSGGTGHATNEKLFF. The CDR3 DNA reads as TGTGCGTCCTCTGGTGGGACAGGACACGCAACTAATGAAAAACTGTTTTTT.